These 6 T cell receptor beta chains share one sample of origin, sequenced in a study of T cell repertoires in cytomegalovirus infection. Each CDR3 protein gets one entry after TCRdb re-called the reads with MiXCR. The table records a few hundred thousand distinct CDR3 sequences, roughly 16% of them present only once. Input material: PBMCs. These receptors came from a human donor in good health (CMV status not recorded). Some clones in this sample may be carry-over from other donors' samples.

The sample holds many counts of this clonotype. The V gene is TRBV10-3, the J gene TRBJ2-3; no definite D call. Germline V gene data show CDR1 as ENHRY and CDR2 as SYGVKD. This CDR3 has 12 residues. V lost 2 bases to trimming and J lost 4 bases, with 4 bases between them. CDR3 nucleotide sequence: TGTGCCATCAGTGAGGAGGCAGATACGCAGTATTTT. Its translation: CAISEEADTQYF.

This clonotype has ten or more counts. V gene TRBV11-2 combines with J gene TRBJ2-1; 8 bases line up with TRBD2. Germline loops: CDR1 SGHAT, CDR2 FQNNGV. Trimming took 1 base from V and 6 from J; bases not matched to a gene: 8. There are 16 residues in the CDR3. The CDR3 protein is CASSLARAGGRNEQFF. In DNA, the CDR3 is TGTGCCAGCAGCTTAGCGAGGGCGGGGGGCCGCAATGAGCAGTTCTTC.

This clonotype came up many times. The chain links TRBV7-2 to TRBJ1-3; 7 nucleotides line up with TRBD1. Germline CDR1 and CDR2: SGHTA and FQGNSA. The CDR3 spans 17 residues. The ends lost 3 bases at V and 0 bases at J; junction bases unmatched: 8. In DNA form, the CDR3 reads TGTGCCAGCAGCTTGACGACAGGGCTCCCCTCTGGAAACACCATATATTTT. Encoded protein: CASSLTTGLPSGNTIYF.

The rearrangement links TRBV5-1 to TRBJ1-2; D ambiguous. Germline lookup yields CDR1 SGHRS and CDR2 YFSETQ. Trimming cost V 2 bases and J 8 bases, with 16 bases left between them. This CDR3 region has 14 residues. The CDR3 is CASSLPGETRGYTF. CDR3 DNA: TGCGCCAGCAGCTTACCCGGGGAGACTCGGGGCTACACCTTC.

V is TRBV20-1 and J is TRBJ2-1, with a tentative D call TRBD2 (5 bases). CDR1 is DFQATT, CDR2 SNEGSKA, per germline (reference sequence). This CDR3 has 14 residues. Between the trimmed V and J ends, which lost 1 base and 0 bases, there was a span of 7 bases. The CDR3 protein is CSARGGSSYNEQFF. DNA of the CDR3: TGCAGTGCTAGAGGAGGGAGCTCCTACAATGAGCAGTTCTTC.

Only a few counts were recorded for this clonotype. V is TRBV20-1 and J is TRBJ2-5, with 12 bases identical to TRBD2. Germline V CDR1 and CDR2: DFQATT, SNEGSKA (reference sequence). CDR3 size: 15 residues. V was clipped by 6 bases and J by 1 base; unmatched bases: 6. This CDR3 is CSAKTSGGRQETQYF. Here the CDR3 DNA reads TGCAGTGCCAAGACTAGCGGGGGCCGCCAAGAGACCCAGTACTTC.